This record concerns one TCR beta chain sequence. The CDR3 loop spans 13 amino acids. Germline loops: CDR1 SGHRS, CDR2 YFSETQ. V trimming: 3 bases; J trimming: 0 bases; junction bases outside the gene matches: 0. Measured with immunoSEQ multiplex PCR; TCRdb has only the in-frame clones, and not every one. There are under 65,000 clones in the sample; roughly 90% occur only once, and about 4.9% lies in the top ten. This sample is part of a study of technical replicates of blood from a few donors. This chain connects TRBV5-1 to TRBJ2-7, with 7 bases identical to TRBD2. The TCR comes from a human donor in good health. Some clones in this sample may be carry-over from other donors' samples. Sequences were obtained from PBMCs. The CDR3 DNA is TGCGCCAGCAGCTCGGGGGGCTCCTACGAGCAGTACTTC. Translated, it gives CASSSGGSYEQYF.